This T cell receptor beta chain was identified during a study of CD8 T cells in Susac syndrome. Sequencing of TCR beta was performed on blood CD8+ and CD4+ T cells. Negative magnetic isolation gave CD8+ and CD4+ cells; FACS enriched CD8+ TEMRA. Random hexamers served to reverse transcribe about 0.5 to 1 ug RNA. TCRdb fed the immunoSEQ multiplex PCR reads into MiXCR, producing one record per CDR3 protein. The sample includes some 130,000 distinct CDR3 sequences, around 80% of them seen just once. The germline V gene has CDR1 MDHEN and CDR2 SYDVKM. This CDR3 is built from 18 residues. V lost 8 bases to trimming and J lost 0 bases; unmatched junction nucleotides: 11.

The specimen was CD8+ T cells from PBMCs. The genes are TRBV28 and TRBJ2-3, with 13 bases identical to TRBD2. This TCR derives from a human donor with multiple sclerosis. The CDR3 protein is CASLELAGGPISTDTQYF. Written as DNA, the CDR3 is TGTGCCAGCTTAGAACTAGCGGGGGGGCCAATTAGCACAGATACGCAGTATTTT.